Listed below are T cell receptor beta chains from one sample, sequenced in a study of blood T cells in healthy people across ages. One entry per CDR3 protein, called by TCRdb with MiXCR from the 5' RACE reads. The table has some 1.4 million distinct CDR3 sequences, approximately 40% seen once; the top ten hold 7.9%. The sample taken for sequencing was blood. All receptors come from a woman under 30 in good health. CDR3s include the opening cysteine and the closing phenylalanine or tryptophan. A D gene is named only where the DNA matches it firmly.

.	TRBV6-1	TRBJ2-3	CASSEGARATDTQYF
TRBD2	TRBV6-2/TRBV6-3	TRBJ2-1	CASIAGTKGSSYNEQFF
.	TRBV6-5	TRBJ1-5	CASSYSPGGPQHF
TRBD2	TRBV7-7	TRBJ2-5	CASSYTSGAQETQYF
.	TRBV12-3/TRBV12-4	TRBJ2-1	CASSFEGWEQFF
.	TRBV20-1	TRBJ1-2	CSARDRQTEIAYGYTF
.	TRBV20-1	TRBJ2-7	CSARQGEVVEQYF
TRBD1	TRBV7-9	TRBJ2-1	CASSPQQGTTYNEQFF
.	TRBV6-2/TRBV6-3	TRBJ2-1	CASSASESYNEQFF
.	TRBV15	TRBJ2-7	CATSPRGPTQYF
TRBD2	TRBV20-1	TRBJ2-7	CSAITSGATYF
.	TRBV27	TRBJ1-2	CASSVGGTDGYTF
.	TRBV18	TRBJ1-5	CASSLRQAEGSNQPQHF
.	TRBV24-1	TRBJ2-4	CATIPKEDAKNIQYF
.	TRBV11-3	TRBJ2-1	CASSSTTGRYEQFF
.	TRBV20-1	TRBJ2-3	CSASTFVGSTDTQYF
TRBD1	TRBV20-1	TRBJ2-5	CSARDGTGGRETQYF
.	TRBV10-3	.	CAIGEGGYEQYF
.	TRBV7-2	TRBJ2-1	CASSLVATNYNEQFF
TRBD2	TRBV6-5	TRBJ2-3	CASSYVGGRADDTQYF
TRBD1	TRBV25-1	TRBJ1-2	CASSARFGQGANGYTF
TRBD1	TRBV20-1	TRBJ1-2	CSARGTGADYGYTF
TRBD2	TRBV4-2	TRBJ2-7	CASSQNGRGSYEQYF
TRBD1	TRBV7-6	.	CASSLGWTGSDEQYF
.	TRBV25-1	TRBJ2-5	CASSDSHTLGTQYF
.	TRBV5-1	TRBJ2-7	CASGDGTNYGQYF
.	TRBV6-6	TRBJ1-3	CASGTPIGNTIYF
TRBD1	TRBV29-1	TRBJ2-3	CSVRDRAPDTQYF
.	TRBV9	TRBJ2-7	CVSSVDPPGGLINEQYF
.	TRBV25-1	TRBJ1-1	CASSALGRDTEAFF
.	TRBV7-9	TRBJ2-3	CASSLNEFRDTRTDTQYF
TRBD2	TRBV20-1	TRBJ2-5	CSAQGLAAIQETQYF
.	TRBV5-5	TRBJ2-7	CASSLAGRGNEQYF
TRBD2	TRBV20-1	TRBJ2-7	CSARPGLAELYEQYF
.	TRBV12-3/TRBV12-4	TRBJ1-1	CATRGLTEAFF
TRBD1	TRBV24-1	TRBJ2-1	CATSAPGTGKNNEQFF
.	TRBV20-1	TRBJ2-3	CSARVPASTDTQYF
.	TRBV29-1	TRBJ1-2	CSAEGDGYTF
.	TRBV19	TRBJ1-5	CATMSDRSNQPQHF
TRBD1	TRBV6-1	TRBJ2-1	CASSEAILTGGSEQFF
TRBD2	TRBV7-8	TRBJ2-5	CASSPGTSRTHEQYF
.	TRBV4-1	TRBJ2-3	CASSQNPTVSTDTQYF
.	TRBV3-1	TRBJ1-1	CASSQDSRSWETEAFF
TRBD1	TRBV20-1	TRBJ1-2	CSARGWDRGRDGYTF
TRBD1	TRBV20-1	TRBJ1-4	CSARDSGQEKLFF
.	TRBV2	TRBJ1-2	CASRRMLYGYTF
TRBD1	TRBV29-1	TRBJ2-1	CSVGTGQYNEQFF
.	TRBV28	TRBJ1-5	CASSQRDGQPQHF
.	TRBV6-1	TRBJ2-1	CARPAGGYNEQFF
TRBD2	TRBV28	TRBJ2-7	CASSTGLADYYEQYF
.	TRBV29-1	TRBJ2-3	CSSDDFATDTQYF
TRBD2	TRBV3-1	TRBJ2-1	CASSQGPWTSLANEQFF
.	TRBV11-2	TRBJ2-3	CASSFVRRAGTDTQYF
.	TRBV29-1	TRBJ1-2	CSVEDTRTAPNYGYTF